The 26 T cell receptor beta chains given below trace back to one sample, sequenced in a study of T cells in Graves' hyperthyroidism and ophthalmopathy (dated by TCRdb to between 2018 and 2021). The library was produced with multiplex PCR. This sample was sequenced with an Illumina HiSeq 2000. Amplification of TCR beta CDR3 regions was carried out from RNA transcripts. The first round of RT-PCR for the TCR CDR3 was performed with the HTBI primer set and the Qiagen OneStep RT-PCR kit. Starting from the raw public reads, TCRdb applied fastp trimming at Q25, assembled clones with MiXCR and retained in-frame beta chains. Merged by CDR3 protein, the rows form single entries marked with the most common genes and DNA. Within this sample are roughly 740,000 distinct CDR3 sequences, with 16% of them counted one time only. The ten largest clonotypes hold around 8.1% of the sample. The sequenced material came from blood. The source of these receptors is a man aged 18 to 35 with Graves' hyperthyroidism.

This clonotype has a count of ten or more. This chain connects TRBV5-8 to TRBJ2-3; unclear D gene. There are 15 residues in the CDR3. Between the trimmed V and J ends, which lost 1 base and 3 bases, there was a span of 12 bases. Germline values: CDR1 SGHTS, CDR2 YDEGEE. This CDR3 reads CASSLSMGRTDTQYF. CDR3 sequence (DNA): TGTGCCAGCAGCTTGTCGATGGGTCGGACAGATACGCAGTATTTT.

This clonotype was counted at least ten times. The chain joins TRBV29-1 to TRBJ2-7; 7 bases align to TRBD1. The CDR3 is made up of 13 amino acids. Germline V CDR1 and CDR2: SQVTM, ANQGSEA. After removal of 6 bases from V and 6 bases from J, the junction contained 11 bases not matched to a gene. CDR3 residues: CSVLGTANPEQYF. CDR3 DNA: TGCAGCGTCCTCGGGACAGCTAATCCCGAGCAGTACTTC.

The table lists this clonotype with many counts. The chain employs TRBV2 and TRBJ1-5; tentatively, D is TRBD1 (5 bases). V was clipped by 6 bases and J by 4 bases, with 19 bases between them. The CDR3 runs 16 residues. In germline, CDR1 is SNHLY, CDR2 FYNNEI. CDR3 in DNA: TGTGCCAGCAGGGCCGGGACCTCCTCGGGGAATCAGCCCCAGCATTTT. It yields the protein CASRAGTSSGNQPQHF.

There are a few counts of this clonotype. The V call is TRBV15, the J call TRBJ2-3; no reliable D call. This CDR3 has 14 amino acids. Germline V gives CDR1 LNHNV, CDR2 YYDKDF (reference sequence). V was cut by 0 bases and J by 4 bases, with 8 bases left in between. CDR3 protein: CATSRDLSPDTQYF. DNA for the CDR3: TGTGCCACCAGCAGAGATTTGTCCCCAGATACGCAGTATTTT.

The chain joins TRBV2 to TRBJ1-1; the match to TRBD1 covers 9 bases. With 4 bases clipped from V and 1 base from J, the junction kept 4 bases outside the gene matches. Germline V CDR1 and CDR2: SNHLY, FYNNEI. CDR3 size: 15 residues. The CDR3 DNA reads as TGTGCCAGCAGTGTGGGGACAGGGAGGAACACTGAAGCTTTCTTT. Translating gives CASSVGTGRNTEAFF.

This clonotype was seen a handful of times. V gene TRBV28 combines with J gene TRBJ2-5, with D unclear. The germline V and J ends were trimmed by 6 bases and 1 base, with 12 bases remaining between them. Germline loops: CDR1 MDHEN, CDR2 SYDVKM. This CDR3 is 14 amino acids long. CDR3 protein: CASSRVAVQETQYF. The CDR3 DNA follows: TGTGCCAGCAGCCGGGTGGCGGTCCAAGAGACCCAGTACTTC.

This clonotype was seen ten or more times. The CDR3: CAWSVVRISDEQYF. DNA of the CDR3: TGTGCCTGGAGTGTGGTGAGGATAAGCGACGAGCAGTACTTC. The rearrangement links TRBV30 to TRBJ2-7, with D hard to call. This CDR3 is 14 amino acids long. Trimming cost V 0 bases and J 5 bases, with 14 bases left between them. CDR1 is GTSNPN and CDR2 is SVGIG in the germline V gene (reference sequence).

The chain links TRBV29-1 to TRBJ1-5; maybe TRBD1 (6 bases). The CDR3 is made up of 13 amino acids. CDR1 and CDR2 from the germline V gene are SQVTM and ANQGSEA. V dropped 4 bases and J dropped 6 bases, with 13 bases sitting between them. CDR3 residues: CSVGGQSGQPQHF. For the CDR3, the DNA is TGCAGCGTTGGAGGACAGTCGGGTCAGCCCCAGCATTTT.

This clonotype was observed at least ten times. J is TRBJ2-5 and V is TRBV3-1; TRBD2 matches 12 bases. Germline-derived CDR1 and CDR2 are LGHDT and YNNKEL (reference sequence). Trimming at V came to 2 bases and at J to 4 bases, leaving 5 bases not matched to a gene. The CDR3 is 16 amino acids. The CDR3 DNA is TGTGCCAGCAGCCAACCGACTAGCGGGAGTCCAGAGACCCAGTACTTC. Translation: CASSQPTSGSPETQYF.

There are many counts of this clonotype. The rearrangement links TRBV11-2 to TRBJ2-1; D is ambiguous. The CDR3 length is 14 residues. The ends were cut back, 5 bases at V and 6 bases at J, with 14 bases in the middle. Germline V lookup: CDR1 SGHAT, CDR2 FQNNGV. The CDR3 bases are TGTGCCAGCAGCCCCGCGGTAGGTTTCAATGAGCAGTTCTTC. It yields the protein CASSPAVGFNEQFF.

CDR3 coding DNA: TGTGCCAGCAGCCCGACAGGGAATGCCTACAATGAGCAGTTCTTC. Residues: CASSPTGNAYNEQFF. The chain employs TRBV28 and TRBJ2-1; TRBD1 aligns across 7 bases. The trim removed 6 bases at V and 2 bases at J, leaving 7 bases unmatched. Germline CDR1 MDHEN, CDR2 SYDVKM. This CDR3 comprises 15 residues. Complete variable domain (other parts from reference TRBV28 and TRBJ2-1): DVKVTQSSRYLVKRTGEKVFLECVQDMDHENMFWYRQDPGLGLRLIYFSYDVKMKEKGDIPEGYSVSREKKERFSLILESASTNQTSMYLCASSPTGNAYNEQFFGPGTRLTVL.

This clonotype has only a few counts. The chain recombines TRBV20-1 with TRBJ2-3; the D gene could be TRBD1 or TRBD2 (5 bases each). CDR3 length: 14 residues. Germline loops: CDR1 DFQATT, CDR2 SNEGSKA (reference sequence). Trimming pared 8 bases from V and 4 bases from J, leaving 19 bases between. The CDR3 spells CSTEGLMGADTQYF. The DNA for the CDR3 is TGCAGTACAGAGGGATTAATGGGGGCAGATACGCAGTATTTT.

The rearrangement uses TRBV6-9 and TRBJ1-2; 9 bases agree with TRBD1. The CDR3 consists of 13 residues. Per the germline V gene, CDR1 is MNHGY and CDR2 is SVAAGI. J was trimmed by 8 bases and V by 3 bases; bases with no gene match: 4. CDR3 coding DNA: TGTGCCAGCAGTTACGGGACAGGGAGAGGCTACACCTTC. Its translation: CASSYGTGRGYTF.

CDR3: CASSLDPASGNIQYF. The DNA for the CDR3 is TGCGCCAGCAGCTTGGATCCGGCTTCGGGGAACATTCAGTACTTC. V and J are TRBV5-1 and TRBJ2-4, with D possibly TRBD2 on 5 matching bases. This CDR3 has 15 amino acids. The V end lost 0 bases, the J end lost 7 bases, and 14 bases lay between the germline ends. Germline CDR1 and CDR2: SGHRS and YFSETQ.

This clonotype showed up just a few times. The CDR3 DNA reads TGTGCCAGCAGTTCAGCGGGAGGGCTTTTGGCGCAGTATTTT. Protein product: CASSSAGGLLAQYF. V is TRBV28 and J is TRBJ2-3, with 10 bases that match TRBD2. CDR1 and CDR2 from the germline V gene are MDHEN and SYDVKM. Germline trimming cut 4 bases from V and 10 bases from J; bases unmatched to any gene: 8. The CDR3 totals 14 residues.

This clonotype was seen a few times. The V call is TRBV5-1, the J call TRBJ2-7, with 11 bases that match TRBD2. CDR1 and CDR2 (germline): SGHRS, YFSETQ. With 7 bases clipped from V and 0 bases from J, the junction kept 6 bases outside the gene matches. CDR3 size: 15 residues. CDR3 sequence: CASGITSGSSYEQYF. In nucleotides, the CDR3 is TGCGCCAGCGGCATAACTAGCGGGAGCTCCTACGAGCAGTACTTC. Filled out from reference TRBV5-1 and TRBJ2-7, the complete variable domain reads KAGVTQTPRYLIKTRGQQVTLSCSPISGHRSVSWYQQTPGQGLQFLFEYFSETQRNKGNFPGRFSGRQFSNSRSEMNVSTLELGDSALYLCASGITSGSSYEQYFGPGTRLTVT.

The sample holds a few counts of this clonotype. The gene calls are TRBV19 and TRBJ2-2; TRBD1 or TRBD2 may be the D gene (7 bases each). Germline CDR1 reads LNHDA; CDR2 reads SQIVND (reference sequence). Trimming took 2 bases from V and 6 from J, leaving 16 bases between them. The CDR3 runs to 16 residues. The DNA for the CDR3 is TGTGCCAGTAGTATACCAGGGGGGGGCCAGGCCGGGGAGCTGTTTTTT. It yields the protein CASSIPGGGQAGELFF. The full variable domain, its missing parts supplied by reference TRBV19 and TRBJ2-2, is DGGITQSPKYLFRKEGQNVTLSCEQNLNHDAMYWYRQDPGQGLRLIYYSQIVNDFQKGDIAEGYSVSREKKESFPLTVTSAQKNPTAFYLCASSIPGGGQAGELFFGEGSRLTVL.

In its sample, this clonotype was seen a few times. The chain links TRBV27 to TRBJ2-2, with 9 bases that match TRBD2. CDR3 length: 15 amino acids. Germline CDR1 reads MNHEY; CDR2 reads SMNVEV (reference sequence). V lost 6 bases to trimming and J lost 7 bases; unmatched junction nucleotides: 9. The CDR3 here is CASRIAGANSGELFF. For the CDR3, the DNA is TGTGCCAGCAGGATAGCGGGAGCCAATAGCGGGGAGCTGTTTTTT.

This clonotype was picked up many times. The genes are TRBV28 and TRBJ2-1, with a possible D match to TRBD1 (5 bases). CDR1 is MDHEN and CDR2 is SYDVKM in the germline V gene. V shed 2 bases and J shed 7 bases, with 9 bases lying between them. This CDR3 comprises 13 residues. The CDR3 DNA is TGTGCCAGCAGTTTACCAGGGATGAATGAGCAGTTCTTC. It encodes CASSLPGMNEQFF.

This clonotype was counted only a few times. The V gene is TRBV5-1, the J gene TRBJ2-2; D tentatively reads TRBD1 or TRBD2 (7 bases each). V gave up 2 bases and J gave up 5 bases, with 19 bases separating them. The V gene's germline CDR1 is SGHRS and CDR2 YFSETQ. There are 17 residues in the CDR3. The DNA of the CDR3 is TGCGCCAGCAGCTTAACCGGGGAGGGGGCTTGGACCGGGGAGCTGTTTTTT. This translates into CASSLTGEGAWTGELFF. The full variable domain, in which reference TRBV5-1 and TRBJ2-2 provide the parts outside the CDR3, is KAGVTQTPRYLIKTRGQQVTLSCSPISGHRSVSWYQQTPGQGLQFLFEYFSETQRNKGNFPGRFSGRQFSNSRSEMNVSTLELGDSALYLCASSLTGEGAWTGELFFGEGSRLTVL.

Turning to this clonotype: A much bigger clone sits one base away, suggesting this may be a read error. Given the absence of the conserved phenylalanine or tryptophan at the CDR3 end, a read error is likely. The J gene is TRBJ1-2, the V gene TRBV2; possibly TRBD1 for D (6 bases). From germline, CDR1 is SNHLY and CDR2 FYNNEI. Trimming shortened V by 1 base and J by 4 bases, and 10 bases separated the two germline ends. The CDR3 is 14 residues long. CDR3 sequence: CASSEGTGTYGYTS. CDR3 coding DNA: TGTGCCAGCAGTGAAGGTACAGGGACCTATGGCTACACCTCC.

This rearrangement joins TRBV20-1 to TRBJ1-6, with 8 nucleotides matching TRBD1. CDR3 size: 15 residues. Trimming took 0 bases from V and 10 from J; bases not matched to a gene: 8. Germline V CDR1 and CDR2: DFQATT, SNEGSKA (reference sequence). The CDR3 region has the DNA TGCAGTGCTAGAGATCACAGGGGGAAGGGATCACCCCTCCACTTT. Its translation is CSARDHRGKGSPLHF.

The chain joins TRBV20-1 to TRBJ2-1; 11 bases align to TRBD2. After removal of 6 bases from V and 0 bases from J, the junction contained 13 bases not matched to a gene. The CDR3 length is 18 residues. The V gene's germline CDR1 is DFQATT and CDR2 SNEGSKA (reference sequence). The CDR3 loop is CSAPDLAGGAGSYNEQFF. The CDR3 DNA is TGCAGTGCCCCAGATCTAGCGGGAGGAGCGGGCTCCTACAATGAGCAGTTCTTC.

This clonotype was picked up many times. This chain connects TRBV11-3 to TRBJ2-7, with 8 bases that match TRBD1. This CDR3 spans 17 amino acids. V trimming: 0 bases; J trimming: 0 bases; junction bases outside the gene matches: 7. Germline V gene lookup returns CDR1 SGHNT and CDR2 YENEEA. CDR3 DNA sequence: TGTGCCAGCAGCTTAGAGGAAAGGACAGGGAACTCCTACGAGCAGTACTTC. It translates to CASSLEERTGNSYEQYF.

This clonotype was counted at least ten times. The chain combines TRBV20-1 with TRBJ2-3; D may be TRBD2 (6 bases). CDR3 length equals 14 residues. Germline CDR1 and CDR2: DFQATT and SNEGSKA (reference sequence). The V gene lost 3 bases and the J gene lost 7 bases, with 17 bases spanning the gap. The DNA for the CDR3 is TGCAGTGCTAGGCGGGGCCGATACGGCAATACGCAGTATTTT. This gives the protein CSARRGRYGNTQYF.

Many counts were recorded for this clonotype. J is TRBJ1-1 and V is TRBV28; maybe TRBD1 (5 bases). Germline loops: CDR1 MDHEN, CDR2 SYDVKM. V gave up 10 bases and J gave up 5 bases, with 8 bases separating them. CDR3 length: 10 residues. CDR3 nucleotide sequence: TGTGCCACAGGGCCAACTGAAGCTTTCTTT. It translates to CATGPTEAFF.